This TCR beta chain was recovered during a study of T cell responses to AZD1222 COVID-19 vaccine. Study-wide results and caveats: AZD1222 recipients seropositive at baseline numbered only 6 or 7. No day 14 peak samples; only post-peak repertoires were characterized. Donors were mostly white British, more females; clonal diversity possibly underestimated. Within unmutated variant regions lay the reported targets of nearly half of spike-specific TCRs.

CDR1 and CDR2 (germline): MRHNA, SNTAGT. V was pared by 9 bases and J by 7 bases, with 7 bases of the junction left unmatched. The CDR3 runs to 12 residues. For this clone: The target antigen is unknown.

The table came from immunoSEQ multiplex PCR; TCRdb's copy has only in-frame clones and leaves some out. The sample shows over 150,000 clones, 90% of them seen only once. This TCR was recovered from an adult in good health. The V call is TRBV6-4, the J call TRBJ1-2, with 8 bases matching TRBD1. The material sequenced was peripheral blood, taken on day 0 of AZD1222 vaccination. CDR3: CARPDQGAGYTF. In DNA, the CDR3 is TGTGCCAGGCCGGACCAGGGGGCTGGCTACACCTTC.